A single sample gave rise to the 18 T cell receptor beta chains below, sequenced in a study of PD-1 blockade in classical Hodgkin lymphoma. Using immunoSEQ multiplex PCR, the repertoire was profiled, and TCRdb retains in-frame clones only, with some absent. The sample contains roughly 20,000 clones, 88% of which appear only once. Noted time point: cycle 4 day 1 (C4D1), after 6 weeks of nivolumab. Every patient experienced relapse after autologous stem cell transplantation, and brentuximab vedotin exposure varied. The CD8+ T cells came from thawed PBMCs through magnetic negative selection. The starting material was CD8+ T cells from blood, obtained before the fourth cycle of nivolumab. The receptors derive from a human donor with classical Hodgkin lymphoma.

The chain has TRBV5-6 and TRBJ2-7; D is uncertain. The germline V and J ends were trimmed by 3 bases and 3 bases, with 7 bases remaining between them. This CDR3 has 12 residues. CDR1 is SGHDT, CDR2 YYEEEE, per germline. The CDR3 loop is CASSSGYYEQYF. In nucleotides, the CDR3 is TGTGCCAGCAGCTCCGGCTACTACGAGCAGTACTTC. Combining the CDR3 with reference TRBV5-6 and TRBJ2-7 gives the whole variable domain DAGVTQSPTHLIKTRGQQVTLRCSPKSGHDTVSWYQQALGQGPQFIFQYYEEEERQRGNFPDRFSGHQFPNYSSELNVNALLLGDSALYLCASSSGYYEQYFGPGTRLTVT.

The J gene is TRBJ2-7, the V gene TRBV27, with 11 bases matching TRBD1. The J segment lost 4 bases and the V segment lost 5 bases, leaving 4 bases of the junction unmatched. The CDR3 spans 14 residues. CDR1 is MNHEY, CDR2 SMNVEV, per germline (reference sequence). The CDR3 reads CASSTGTGGYEQYF. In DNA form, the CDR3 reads TGTGCCAGCAGTACGGGGACAGGGGGGTACGAGCAGTACTTC.

The CDR3 region is CATFWDGLWDEQFF. The CDR3 bases are TGTGCCACGTTTTGGGACGGGCTCTGGGATGAGCAGTTCTTC. The chain employs TRBV2 and TRBJ2-1, with D tentatively TRBD1 or TRBD2 (5 bases each). CDR1 is SNHLY and CDR2 is FYNNEI in the germline V gene. The CDR3 has 14 amino acids. Trimming took 10 bases from V and 8 from J, leaving 21 bases between them.

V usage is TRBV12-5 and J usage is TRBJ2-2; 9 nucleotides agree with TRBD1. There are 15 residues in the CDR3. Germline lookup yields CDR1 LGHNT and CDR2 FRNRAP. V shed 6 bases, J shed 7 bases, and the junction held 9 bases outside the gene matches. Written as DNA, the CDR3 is TGTGCTAGTGGGTCCGGGACAGGGTCAATCGGGGAGCTGTTTTTT. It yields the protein CASGSGTGSIGELFF.

The CDR3 here is CASSYLATDNEQFF. The CDR3 DNA reads as TGTGCCAGCAGTTACCTAGCGACCGACAATGAGCAGTTCTTC. The chain carries TRBV6-6 and TRBJ2-1, with D possibly matching TRBD2 (6 bases). With 2 bases removed from V and 5 bases from J, the gap between germline ends came to 10 bases. The CDR3 runs 14 residues. Germline V gene sequence: CDR1 MNHNY, CDR2 SVGAGI (reference sequence).

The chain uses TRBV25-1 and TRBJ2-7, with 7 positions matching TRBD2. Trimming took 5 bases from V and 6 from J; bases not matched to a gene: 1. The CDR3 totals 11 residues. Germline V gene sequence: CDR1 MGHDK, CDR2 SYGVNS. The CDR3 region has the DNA TGTGCCAGCAGTTGGGGGGGCGAGCAGTACTTC. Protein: CASSWGGEQYF.

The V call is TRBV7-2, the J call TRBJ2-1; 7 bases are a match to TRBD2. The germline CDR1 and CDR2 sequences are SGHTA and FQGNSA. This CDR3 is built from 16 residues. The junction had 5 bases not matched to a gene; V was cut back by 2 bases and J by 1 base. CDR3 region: CASSLTSSGSYNEQFF. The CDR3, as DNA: TGTGCCAGCAGCTTAACATCTAGCGGATCCTACAATGAGCAGTTCTTC.

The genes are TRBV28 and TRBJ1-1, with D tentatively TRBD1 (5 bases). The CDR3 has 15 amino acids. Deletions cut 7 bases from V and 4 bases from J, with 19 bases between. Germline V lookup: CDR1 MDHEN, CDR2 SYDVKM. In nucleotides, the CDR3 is TGTGCCAGCACGATTCGACCGCGGGGGGGCACTGAAGCTTTCTTT. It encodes CASTIRPRGGTEAFF.

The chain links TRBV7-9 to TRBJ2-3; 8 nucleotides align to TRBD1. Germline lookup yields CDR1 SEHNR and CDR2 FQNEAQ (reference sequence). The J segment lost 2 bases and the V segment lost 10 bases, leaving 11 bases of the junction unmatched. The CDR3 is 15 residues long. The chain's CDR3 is CATPQNRGSTDTQYF. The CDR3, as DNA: TGTGCCACCCCCCAGAACAGGGGGTCCACAGATACGCAGTATTTT.

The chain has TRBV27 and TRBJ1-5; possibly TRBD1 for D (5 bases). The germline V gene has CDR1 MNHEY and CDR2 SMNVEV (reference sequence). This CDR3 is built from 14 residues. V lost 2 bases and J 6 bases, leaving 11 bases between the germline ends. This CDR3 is CASSLQGRGQPQHF. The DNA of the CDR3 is TGTGCCAGCAGTTTACAGGGTCGGGGTCAGCCCCAGCATTTT.

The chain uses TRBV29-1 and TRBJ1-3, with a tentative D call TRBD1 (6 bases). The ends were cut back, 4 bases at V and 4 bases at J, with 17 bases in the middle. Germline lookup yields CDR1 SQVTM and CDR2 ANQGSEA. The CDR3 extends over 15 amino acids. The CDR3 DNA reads TGCAGCGTTGCGTATCCAGGGGCAGGGGGAAACACCATATATTTT. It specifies CSVAYPGAGGNTIYF.

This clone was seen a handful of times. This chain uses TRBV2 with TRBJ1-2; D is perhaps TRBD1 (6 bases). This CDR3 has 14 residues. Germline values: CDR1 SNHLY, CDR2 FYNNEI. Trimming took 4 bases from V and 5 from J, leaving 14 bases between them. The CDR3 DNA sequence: TGTGCCAGCAGTGCCACAGGGAACGGGTATGGCTACACCTTC. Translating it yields CASSATGNGYGYTF.

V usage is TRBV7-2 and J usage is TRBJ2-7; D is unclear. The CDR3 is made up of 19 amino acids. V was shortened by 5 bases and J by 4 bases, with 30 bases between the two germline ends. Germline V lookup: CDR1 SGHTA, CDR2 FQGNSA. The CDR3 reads CASSPLFAAESYPLYEQYF. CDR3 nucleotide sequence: TGTGCCAGCAGCCCACTTTTTGCGGCGGAAAGCTACCCCCTTTACGAGCAGTACTTC.

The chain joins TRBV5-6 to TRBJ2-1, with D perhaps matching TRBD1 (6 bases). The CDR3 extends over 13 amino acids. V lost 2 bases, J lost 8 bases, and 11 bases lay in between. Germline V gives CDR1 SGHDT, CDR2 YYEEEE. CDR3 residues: CASSFTGNHEQFF. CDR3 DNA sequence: TGTGCCAGCAGCTTTACAGGGAACCATGAGCAGTTCTTC.

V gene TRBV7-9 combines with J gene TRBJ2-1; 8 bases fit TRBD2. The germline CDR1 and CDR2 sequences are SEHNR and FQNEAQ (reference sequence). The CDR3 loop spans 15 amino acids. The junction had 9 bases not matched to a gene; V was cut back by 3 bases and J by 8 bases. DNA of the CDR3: TGTGCCAGCAGCTTTGGACTAGCTAACGTAGATGAGCAGTTCTTC. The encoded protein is CASSFGLANVDEQFF.

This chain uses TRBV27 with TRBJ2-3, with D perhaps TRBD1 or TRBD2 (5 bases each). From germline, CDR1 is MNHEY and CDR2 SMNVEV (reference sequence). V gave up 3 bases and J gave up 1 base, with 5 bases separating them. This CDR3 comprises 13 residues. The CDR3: CASSLGGTDTQYF. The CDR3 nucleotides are TGTGCCAGCAGTTTGGGGGGCACAGATACGCAGTATTTT.

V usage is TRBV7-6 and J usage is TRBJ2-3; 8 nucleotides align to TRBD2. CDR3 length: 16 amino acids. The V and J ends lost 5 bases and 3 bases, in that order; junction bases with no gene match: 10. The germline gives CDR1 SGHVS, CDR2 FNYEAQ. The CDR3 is CASSRGGSGRTDTQYF. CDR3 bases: TGTGCCAGCAGCCGGGGGGGGAGCGGGAGAACAGATACGCAGTATTTT.

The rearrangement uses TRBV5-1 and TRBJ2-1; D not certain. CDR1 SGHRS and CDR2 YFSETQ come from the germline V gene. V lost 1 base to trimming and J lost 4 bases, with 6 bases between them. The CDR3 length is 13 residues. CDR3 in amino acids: CASSLFQYNEQFF. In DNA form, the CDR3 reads TGCGCCAGCAGCTTGTTCCAGTACAATGAGCAGTTCTTC. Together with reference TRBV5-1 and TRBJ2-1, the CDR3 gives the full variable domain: KAGVTQTPRYLIKTRGQQVTLSCSPISGHRSVSWYQQTPGQGLQFLFEYFSETQRNKGNFPGRFSGRQFSNSRSEMNVSTLELGDSALYLCASSLFQYNEQFFGPGTRLTVL.